The 14 T cell receptor beta chains reported below all come from one sample, sequenced in a study of cytomegalovirus exposure and HLA in healthy donors. The assay was immunoSEQ multiplex PCR, and TCRdb's table has in-frame clones only and misses some. The data contain roughly 270,000 clones, 85% to 90% of them singletons. The sample taken for sequencing was PBMCs. The receptors come from a woman aged 18-35 years in good health and CMV-seronegative.

The chain recombines TRBV5-4 with TRBJ2-3; 11 positions agree with TRBD2. Per the germline V gene, CDR1 is SGHNT and CDR2 is YYREEE (reference sequence). Losses at the gene ends were 5 bases for V and 3 bases for J; bases not matched to a gene: 8. The CDR3 runs to 16 residues. The DNA of the CDR3 is TGTGCCAGCAGGGGGACTAGCGGAAAATTTACAGATACGCAGTATTTT. This sequence encodes CASRGTSGKFTDTQYF.

The chain links TRBV5-8 to TRBJ2-7, with D tentatively TRBD1 (5 bases). V lost 0 bases and J lost 2, with 18 bases in between. There are 17 residues in the CDR3. Looked up from germline, CDR1 is SGHTS and CDR2 is YDEGEE. The CDR3 loop reads CASSLAVGQGLTYEQYF. The CDR3 bases are TGTGCCAGCAGCTTGGCCGTGGGGCAGGGCTTAACCTACGAGCAGTACTTC.

The chain joins TRBV14 to TRBJ2-3, with D unclear. The CDR3 loop spans 15 amino acids. The ends were cut back, 5 bases at V and 0 bases at J, with 12 bases in the middle. CDR1 SGHDN and CDR2 FVKESK come from the germline V gene. CDR3 sequence (DNA): TGTGCCAGCAGCAGCCCAGGCCCTAGCACAGATACGCAGTATTTT. Protein product: CASSSPGPSTDTQYF.

The rearrangement joins TRBV28 to TRBJ2-7, with 8 bases that match TRBD1. The germline CDR1 and CDR2 sequences are MDHEN and SYDVKM. V was pared by 5 bases and J by 7 bases, with 10 bases of the junction left unmatched. This CDR3 has 14 amino acids. The CDR3 region is CASSPDRAEWEQYF. CDR3 nucleotide sequence: TGTGCCAGCAGTCCGGACAGGGCGGAATGGGAGCAGTACTTC.

This chain connects TRBV27 to TRBJ1-1; D call uncertain. This CDR3 is built from 15 residues. V was pared by 5 bases and J by 0 bases, with 13 bases between. Germline assignment: CDR1 MNHEY and CDR2 SMNVEV (reference sequence). DNA of the CDR3: TGTGCCAGCAGTCCGCGACTGATCATGAACACTGAAGCTTTCTTT. Encoded protein: CASSPRLIMNTEAFF.

The V and J genes are TRBV13 and TRBJ2-7; a possible D gene is TRBD1 (5 bases). The V and J ends lost 0 bases and 3 bases respectively, with 12 bases between them. Germline V gene lookup returns CDR1 PRHDT and CDR2 FYEKMQ (reference sequence). The CDR3 totals 15 residues. The CDR3 here is CASSLGVGVFYEQYF. CDR3 DNA: TGTGCCAGCAGCTTAGGTGTAGGGGTATTCTACGAGCAGTACTTC. Looking up the rest from reference TRBV13 and TRBJ2-7 gives the full variable domain: AAGVIQSPRHLIKEKRETATLKCYPIPRHDTVYWYQQGPGQDPQFLISFYEKMQSDKGSIPDRFSAQQFSDYHSELNMSSLELGDSALYFCASSLGVGVFYEQYFGPGTRLTVT.

The V call is TRBV18, the J call TRBJ2-1; D may be TRBD1 (6 bases). The CDR3 covers 15 residues. V was trimmed by 2 bases and J by 6 bases, leaving 14 bases between them. Germline V lookup: CDR1 KGHSH, CDR2 LQKENI. The DNA of the CDR3 is TGTGCCAGCTCACCATTACAGGGTTCCGGCAATGAGCAGTTCTTC. Protein sequence: CASSPLQGSGNEQFF.

The CDR3 bases are TGTGCCAGCAGCCGTACCGGGACTAGCGTGGGCGATGAGCAGTTCTTC. Protein product: CASSRTGTSVGDEQFF. The chain employs TRBV4-2 and TRBJ2-1; 10 nucleotides agree with TRBD2. There are 16 residues in the CDR3. CDR1 and CDR2 (germline): LGHNA, YNFKEQ. After removal of 4 bases from V and 8 bases from J, the junction contained 11 bases not matched to a gene.

The chain uses TRBV5-4 and TRBJ1-1, with a possible D match to TRBD1 (6 bases). This CDR3 is 15 amino acids long. Germline V gene lookup returns CDR1 SGHNT and CDR2 YYREEE (reference sequence). V was trimmed by 4 bases and J by 4 bases, leaving 17 bases between them. CDR3 residues: CASSLPGGGTTEAFF. CDR3 nucleotides: TGTGCCAGCAGCCTACCGGGGGGCGGGACCACTGAAGCTTTCTTT.

The chain joins TRBV27 to TRBJ2-1; no clear D. The CDR3 loop spans 14 amino acids. Trimming removed 2 bases from V and 3 bases from J, with 8 bases in between. Germline V gives CDR1 MNHEY, CDR2 SMNVEV (reference sequence). CDR3 in amino acids: CASSLATSYNEQFF. The CDR3 DNA reads TGTGCCAGCAGTTTAGCGACAAGCTACAATGAGCAGTTCTTC.

The chain combines TRBV11-2 with TRBJ2-7; 8 bases align to TRBD2. The CDR3 is 17 residues long. With 0 bases clipped from V and 7 bases from J, the junction kept 14 bases outside the gene matches. Germline V CDR1 and CDR2: SGHAT, FQNNGV. CDR3 nucleotide sequence: TGTGCCAGCAGCTTAGAAGGGGTCCTATGGGCGGGAGGAGAGCAGTACTTC. It translates to CASSLEGVLWAGGEQYF.

The chain combines TRBV29-1 with TRBJ1-3; TRBD1 agrees at 7 bases. V shed 7 bases, J shed 0 bases, and the junction held 6 bases outside the gene matches. Germline CDR1 is SQVTM and CDR2 is ANQGSEA. The CDR3 covers 14 residues. In nucleotides, the CDR3 is TGCAGCGCCGCACAGGGGTTCTCTGGAAACACCATATATTTT. It is translated as CSAAQGFSGNTIYF.

The CDR3 here is CASSSGRPAGEYEQYF. In DNA form, the CDR3 reads TGTGCCAGCAGTTCAGGGCGGCCCGCCGGAGAGTACGAGCAGTACTTC. V usage is TRBV28 and J usage is TRBJ2-7; TRBD1 might be the D (5 bases). V lost 4 bases, J lost 4 bases, and 20 bases lay in between. The CDR3 has 16 amino acids. Germline CDR1 and CDR2: MDHEN and SYDVKM.

This clone appeared a single time. V gene TRBV29-1 combines with J gene TRBJ2-2, with D maybe TRBD1 (5 bases). Germline V CDR1 and CDR2: SQVTM, ANQGSEA. V shed 5 bases and J shed 5 bases, with 15 bases lying between them. This CDR3 is built from 14 residues. The CDR3 loop reads CSVQWTPLTGELFF. CDR3 sequence (DNA): TGCAGCGTTCAATGGACACCTCTTACCGGGGAGCTGTTTTTT.